This TCR beta chain was obtained from a study of long-term antiretroviral therapy in people with HIV (dated by TCRdb to between 2021 and 2024). Study-wide context: The earliest samples were collected approximately a decade before the 2015 WHO recommendation for immediate ART, a period when ART was typically delayed until CD4 counts fell. Whether ART initiation and durable HIV suppression were associated with changes in peripheral blood TRB repertoire composition and diversity was tested in a retrospective serial study. The cohort contributed fewer than 200 cryopreserved PBMC samples from under 35 adults with confirmed HIV infection, collected serially over a mean of approximately six years (range 1-12). About two fifths of the roughly 30 participants with HIV were female. No cross-contamination during QIAcube processing was shown when test extractions of a monoclonal T-cell line were performed alongside about 33 polyclonal samples.

Concerning this clone itself: What antigen it recognizes has not been identified. Base qualities are not provided; no much larger clone lies one nucleotide away.

The research as a whole found: Because cell numbers in pre-ART samples were limited, unsorted PBMC were profiled instead of sorted CD4+ and CD8+ T cells. Since PBMC availability was limited, sequencing covered only the TCR beta chain, with no alpha chain pairing. HIV repertoires had narrower CDR3 length ranges than controls, and the network structure suggested an antigen-experienced repertoire that shifted only slightly toward naive after ART. The samples span the years 2004 to 2017, and the ART regimens used may be less effective than current regimens. ART initiation was associated with a significant increase in TRB diversity, but diversity stayed significantly below transplant donor controls even after long-term ART. The repertoire was dominated across all time points by expanded TRB clones identified before ART initiation, although this dominance was seen to fluctuate and to decrease in many PLHIV after ART. Inferences about post-ART repertoire changes were limited because no data were available on ART adherence, viral resistance or therapy changes.

V ends up 5 bases short and J 7 bases short, with an unmatched junction base count of 9. The CDR3 has 15 amino acids, counting the end cysteine and phenylalanine. Of the read, only the CDR3 DNA is kept; its 45 bases are in frame from base 1. From a lookup of the germline V gene (reference sequence), CDR1 and CDR2 are SEHNR and FQNEAQ. Inclusion was restricted to participants for whom at least one PBMC sample before ART initiation and at least two post-ART samples were available. Treatment was received in the United States of America by all participants with HIV. Before DNA extraction, cryopreserved samples containing about 0.9-10 million PBMC were thawed and washed. At the time of the earliest PBMC sample for each participant with HIV, ages ranged from 23 to 54 years. Each participant contributed PBMC samples from 1-4 timepoints before ART initiation and 2-8 timepoints after ART initiation, with a median of 7 samples. For every participant, serial HIV viral load, CD4+ T-cell count, ART history and demographic data were obtained. A Qiagen kit on a QIAcube was used to extract genomic DNA from unsorted PBMC, with samples processed in batches of 12.

Sequencing of the TRB variable region was done with the immunoSEQ hsTCRB v3.0 assay at survey level resolution. TRB sequencing targeted a depth of 40,000-50,000 T-cell genomes per sample. TRB libraries were pooled and sequenced on an Illumina MiSeq using a v3 150-cycle kit. The authors' analysis ran thus. Repertoire analysis ran in R within a reproducible Nextflow workflow covering QC, data transformation and analysis. Custom analyses were implemented in LymphoSeq2, an R package for AIRR-Seq data exploration. Several samples yielding fewer than 5000 total TRB sequences were excluded, leaving around 190 analyzed HIV repertoires. Of the approximately 190 retained HIV repertoires, 59 were collected before and 129 after ART initiation. Repertoires were downsampled to 5000 TRB nucleotide sequences, with summary statistics averaged over 100 downsampling iterations. TRB sequences were retained for analysis only if CDR3 regions of at least seven amino acids were present. Diversity was measured with a Shannon entropy-derived clonality score and the Gini coefficient. Repertoire networks linked the top 5000 CDR3 amino acid sequences whenever two sequences differed by an edit distance of one. For TRB CDR3 amino acid sequences, GLIPH2 was used to predict antigen specificity groups and MHC restriction. Known CMV, EBV, HIV or tissue antigen associations were flagged by matching CDR3 amino acid sequences against VDJdb and McPAS-TCR. Pre-ART, post-ART and control groups were compared with Wilcoxon signed-rank tests and Holm-Bonferroni correction. In its TCRdb copy, this immuneACCESS table keeps in-frame sequences only and misses some clones. Where compared with another copy, unresolved V genes explain less than half of these, and the others have no known cause. That table supplies the V and J calls and clone size; D and trimming were determined from the DNA. Present in this sample are approximately 32,000 clones, roughly 80% of which were seen just once. The ten most abundant clones make up approximately 14% of the sample.

The sequencing here drew on unsorted PBMCs, taken 0.3 years after starting antiretroviral therapy. The chain was built from TRBV7-9 and TRBJ1-4; the central 8 bases match TRBD1. The sequence was collected from a man between 18 and 35 years old with HIV. The CDR3 region: CASSTRQGRGEKLFF. The nucleotide sequence reads TGTGCCAGCAGCACCAGACAGGGGAGGGGTGAAAAACTGTTTTTT.